Shown below are 32 T cell receptor beta chains from a single sample sequenced in a study of regulatory T cells in long-lasting Graves disease. Arm-PCR of CDR3 regions and iRepertoire HTBI primers were the basis on which TCR beta libraries were built. TCRdb ran MiXCR on the multiplex PCR reads and lists one entry per CDR3 protein. Of around 510,000 distinct CDR3 sequences listed, roughly 20% were seen once; the top ten hold under 9%. Time point denoted: persistent/refractory GD, antithyroid drugs over 5 years with positive TRAb. From RNA extracted from PBMCs, the TCR library was made. The material sequenced was peripheral blood mononuclear cells (PBMCs), taken when the disease was refractory, from a patient treated with antithyroid drugs. The origin of the receptors is a female donor with Graves disease.

A remark on this clonotype: A read error may explain this, as a much larger clone is one base away. This chain connects TRBV5-1 to TRBJ2-7; TRBD2 matches 8 bases. Trimming took 3 bases from V and 4 from J; bases not matched to a gene: 6. CDR3 length: 14 amino acids. Germline-derived CDR1 and CDR2 are SGHRS and YFSETQ. CDR3 residues: CASSWVLADYEQYF. DNA of the CDR3: TGCGCCAGCAGCTGGGTACTAGCGGATTACGAGCAGTACTTC.

This clonotype was counted ten times or more. The chain has TRBV28 and TRBJ1-1, with unresolved D. The CDR3 contains 14 residues. CDR1 is MDHEN and CDR2 is SYDVKM in the germline V gene. Deletions cut 6 bases from V and 0 bases from J, with 11 bases between. CDR3 region: CASRHDGMNTEAFF. For the CDR3, the DNA is TGTGCCAGCAGACACGACGGCATGAACACTGAAGCTTTCTTT.

At least ten counts were recorded for this clonotype. The chain carries TRBV28 and TRBJ2-5; weak D call: TRBD1 (6 bases). Between the trimmed V and J ends, which lost 8 bases and 5 bases, there was a span of 21 bases. The CDR3 is 15 amino acids. Germline V gives CDR1 MDHEN, CDR2 SYDVKM. CDR3 sequence reads: CASFNRVSSLETQYF. Written as DNA, the CDR3 is TGTGCCAGCTTCAACAGGGTGTCTAGCTTGGAGACCCAGTACTTC.

This chain uses TRBV7-8 with TRBJ2-4, with D perhaps TRBD1 (5 bases). The V gene's germline CDR1 is SGHVS and CDR2 FQNEAQ. CDR3 length equals 14 residues. Trimming left V 5 bases short and J 8 bases short, with 16 bases between. The CDR3 region is CASSPGPLGDIQYF. CDR3 sequence (DNA): TGTGCCAGCAGCCCAGGGCCTCTTGGAGACATTCAGTACTTC.

The chain combines TRBV20-1 with TRBJ1-1; D uncertain. The CDR3 has 16 residues. Germline lookup yields CDR1 DFQATT and CDR2 SNEGSKA (reference sequence). Trimming removed 0 bases from V and 4 bases from J, with 18 bases in between. The CDR3 is CSARDPYQTSGTEAFF. In DNA, the CDR3 is TGCAGTGCTAGAGATCCTTACCAAACCTCGGGCACTGAAGCTTTCTTT.

Ten or more counts support this clonotype. This rearrangement joins TRBV28 to TRBJ2-5, with a weak D call TRBD1 (8 bases). With 6 bases removed from V and 4 bases from J, the gap between germline ends came to 18 bases. Germline assignment: CDR1 MDHEN and CDR2 SYDVKM. The CDR3 covers 15 residues. Here the CDR3 reads CASSEQGEGGETQYF. CDR3 in DNA: TGTGCCAGCAGCGAACAGGGGGAGGGAGGAGAGACCCAGTACTTC.

This clonotype was counted only a few times. The chain links TRBV6-1 to TRBJ2-7, with D possibly TRBD2 on 6 matching bases. V lost 3 bases, J lost 1 base, and 16 bases lay in between. CDR1 and CDR2 from the germline V gene are MNHNS and SASEGT. The CDR3 is 16 residues long. The CDR3 nucleotides read TGTGCCAGCAGTGATCCGGGCCGGGCGGGGTCCTACGAGCAGTACTTC. Its translation is CASSDPGRAGSYEQYF.

The chain is built from TRBV20-1 and TRBJ1-1, with 7 bases matching TRBD1. Losses at the gene ends were 6 bases for V and 4 bases for J; bases not matched to a gene: 11. CDR3 length equals 14 residues. Germline V CDR1 and CDR2: DFQATT, SNEGSKA (reference sequence). The CDR3, as DNA: TGCAGTGCCTACCTACAGGGGAGCCGCACTGAAGCTTTCTTT. This sequence encodes CSAYLQGSRTEAFF.

The CDR3 DNA sequence: TGTGCCTGGAGTTCCTGGACTAGCGGGAGGGCCGGAGAGACCCAGTACTTC. Amino acid sequence: CAWSSWTSGRAGETQYF. The chain carries TRBV30 and TRBJ2-5; TRBD2 agrees at 15 bases. This CDR3 spans 17 amino acids. Looked up from germline, CDR1 is GTSNPN and CDR2 is SVGIG (reference sequence). V shed 2 bases, J shed 4 bases, and the junction held 8 bases outside the gene matches.

A word on this clonotype: This clone may be a read error of a much larger clone one base away. The final CDR3 position lacks the conserved phenylalanine or tryptophan, pointing to a likely read error. CDR3 loop: CASTRTGEAFS. Here the CDR3 DNA reads TGTGCCAGCACCCGGACAGGAGAAGCTTTCTCT. The J gene is TRBJ1-1, the V gene TRBV6-2 or TRBV6-3, with 7 positions matching TRBD1. The CDR3 has 11 residues. V was pared by 7 bases and J by 8 bases, with 4 bases of the junction left unmatched. Germline CDR1 MNHEY, CDR2 SVGEGT.

This clonotype was counted a few times. The CDR3 spells CATREMTNEKLFF. Here the CDR3 DNA reads TGTGCCACCCGGGAGATGACTAATGAAAAACTGTTTTTT. The V and J genes are TRBV6-1 and TRBJ1-4; D remains unclear. V was shortened by 10 bases and J by 2 bases, with 11 bases between the two germline ends. This CDR3 region has 13 residues. The germline gives CDR1 MNHNS, CDR2 SASEGT.

Many counts were recorded for this clonotype. The chain carries TRBV2 and TRBJ2-7; 8 bases are shared with TRBD1. V dropped 4 bases and J dropped 2; count of bases not matched to a gene: 13. The CDR3 length is 17 residues. The V gene's germline CDR1 is SNHLY and CDR2 FYNNEI. The CDR3 loop is CASSGARVGQGTYEQYF. The CDR3, as DNA: TGTGCCAGCAGTGGAGCCCGCGTAGGACAGGGCACCTACGAGCAGTACTTC.

This clonotype has a handful of counts. The rearrangement joins TRBV20-1 to TRBJ2-7, with D perhaps matching TRBD2 (6 bases). Germline V gives CDR1 DFQATT, CDR2 SNEGSKA (reference sequence). This CDR3 has 15 amino acids. Between the trimmed V and J ends, which lost 6 bases and 4 bases, there was a span of 22 bases. The CDR3 sequence: CSAIKLGGGGYEQYF. The CDR3 DNA reads TGCAGTGCCATCAAGTTGGGGGGAGGTGGGTACGAGCAGTACTTC.

This clonotype was observed at least ten times. The rearrangement uses TRBV15 and TRBJ2-7; 8 bases line up with TRBD1. Germline lookup yields CDR1 LNHNV and CDR2 YYDKDF (reference sequence). With 4 bases clipped from V and 3 bases from J, the junction kept 5 bases outside the gene matches. The CDR3 covers 14 residues. The CDR3 sequence: CATSTDRGNYEQYF. For the CDR3, the DNA is TGTGCCACCAGCACCGACAGGGGCAACTACGAGCAGTACTTC.

This clonotype appeared many times. CDR3 in DNA: TGTGCCAGCAGCTTGGGGGACAGGGGCTACTACGAGCAGTACTTC. It encodes CASSLGDRGYYEQYF. V is TRBV5-8 and J is TRBJ2-7; 10 bases map to TRBD1. J was trimmed by 3 bases and V by 0 bases; bases with no gene match: 3. From germline, CDR1 is SGHTS and CDR2 YDEGEE. The CDR3 extends over 15 amino acids.

This CDR3 reads CAWSPKGAAGDQPQHF. The CDR3 DNA reads TGTGCCTGGAGCCCCAAAGGGGCAGCCGGTGATCAGCCCCAGCATTTT. The chain carries TRBV30 and TRBJ1-5, with a possible D match to TRBD1 (5 bases). V lost 3 bases and J lost 5, with 20 bases in between. This CDR3 is built from 16 residues. CDR1 is GTSNPN, CDR2 SVGIG, per germline (reference sequence).

This clonotype showed up many times. The chain links TRBV28 to TRBJ1-1, with D possibly matching TRBD1 (5 bases). This CDR3 has 16 amino acids. Germline V gene data show CDR1 as MDHEN and CDR2 as SYDVKM. V was shortened by 5 bases and J by 1 base, with 17 bases between the two germline ends. CDR3 protein: CASSGGDFGRNTEAFF. As DNA, the CDR3 is TGTGCCAGCAGTGGTGGGGACTTCGGTCGGAACACTGAAGCTTTCTTT.

In its sample, this clonotype was seen a few times. The chain is built from TRBV4-1 and TRBJ1-1; possibly TRBD1 for D (6 bases). Germline V gene data show CDR1 as MGHRA and CDR2 as YSYEKL. This CDR3 region has 15 residues. V lost 0 bases, J lost 4 bases, and 12 bases lay in between. The CDR3 bases are TGCGCCAGCAGCCAAGAGAGACAGGTCCTCACTGAAGCTTTCTTT. As protein: CASSQERQVLTEAFF.

This clonotype has at least ten counts. The gene calls are TRBV7-2 and TRBJ2-5, with TRBD2 as a possible D gene (6 bases). V lost 2 bases, J lost 7 bases, and 17 bases lay in between. This CDR3 has 15 amino acids. Germline CDR1 SGHTA, CDR2 FQGNSA. The CDR3 sequence: CASSLSGGATGTQYF. Written as DNA, the CDR3 is TGTGCCAGCAGCTTAAGTGGCGGGGCCACCGGGACCCAGTACTTC.

In its sample, this clonotype was seen many times. This chain joins TRBV12-3 or TRBV12-4 and TRBJ1-2, with D tentatively TRBD1 (6 bases). The CDR3 loop spans 13 amino acids. Trimming took off 6 bases at V and 8 bases at J, with 16 bases between the two ends. The CDR3 loop reads CASSLRTVDGYTF. The CDR3 nucleotides are TGTGCCAGCAGCCTCCGGACAGTCGACGGCTACACCTTC.

This clonotype showed up many times. This chain's CDR3 is CASSLARLAGGKETQYF. The CDR3 nucleotides are TGTGCCAGCAGCTTAGCGCGGCTAGCGGGAGGAAAGGAGACCCAGTACTTC. The chain uses TRBV7-2 and TRBJ2-5; 11 bases match TRBD2. The CDR3 has 17 amino acids. CDR1 SGHTA and CDR2 FQGNSA come from the germline V gene. The ends lost 0 bases at V and 5 bases at J; junction bases unmatched: 8. Full variable domain (remainder filled in from reference TRBV7-2 and TRBJ2-5): GAGVSQSPSNKVTEKGKDVELRCDPISGHTALYWYRQSLGQGLEFLIYFQGNSAPDKSGLPSDRFSAERTGGSVSTLTIQRTQQEDSAVYLCASSLARLAGGKETQYFGPGTRLLVL.

This sequence joins TRBV20-1 and TRBJ2-1; D gene unclear. V gave up 0 bases and J gave up 0 bases, with 6 bases separating them. This CDR3 has 14 amino acids. Germline assignment: CDR1 DFQATT and CDR2 SNEGSKA (reference sequence). The chain's CDR3 is CSARDPFSYNEQFF. The CDR3 coding sequence is TGCAGTGCTAGAGATCCTTTCTCCTACAATGAGCAGTTCTTC.

V gene TRBV29-1 combines with J gene TRBJ1-3, with D perhaps matching TRBD1 (6 bases). Germline V gives CDR1 SQVTM, CDR2 ANQGSEA. This CDR3 has 14 amino acids. The V gene lost 4 bases and the J gene lost 4 bases, with 14 bases spanning the gap. The CDR3 bases are TGCAGCGTTGGGACGGGGGCCGGGGGAAACACCATATATTTT. This translates into CSVGTGAGGNTIYF.

In its sample, this clonotype was seen many times. The V call is TRBV28, the J call TRBJ2-7; perhaps TRBD1 as D (5 bases). The CDR3 is made up of 14 amino acids. The germline gives CDR1 MDHEN, CDR2 SYDVKM. V was clipped by 3 bases and J by 2 bases, with 11 bases between them. The chain's CDR3 is CASSFFQGPYEQYF. The DNA for the CDR3 is TGTGCCAGCAGTTTCTTTCAGGGCCCCTACGAGCAGTACTTC.

This clonotype has a handful of counts. The J gene is TRBJ2-2, the V gene TRBV6-2 or TRBV6-3; tentatively, D is TRBD1 or TRBD2 (5 bases each). The V and J ends lost 0 bases and 4 bases respectively, with 12 bases between them. Germline V gene lookup returns CDR1 MNHEY and CDR2 SVGEGT. The length of the CDR3 is 16 residues. CDR3 DNA: TGTGCCAGCAGTTACTCTAGCAAGGGACCCACCGGGGAGCTGTTTTTT. Translation: CASSYSSKGPTGELFF.

This clonotype came up many times. The V call is TRBV11-2, the J call TRBJ1-1, with D unresolved. Trimming pared 2 bases from V and 0 bases from J, leaving 10 bases between. CDR1 and CDR2 from the germline V gene are SGHAT and FQNNGV. The CDR3 covers 15 residues. The CDR3 region is CASSLRQNMNTEAFF. The DNA for the CDR3 is TGTGCCAGCAGCTTAAGGCAGAACATGAACACTGAAGCTTTCTTT.

The gene calls are TRBV2 and TRBJ2-5; TRBD1 is a possible D gene (6 bases). V shed 5 bases and J shed 2 bases, with 9 bases lying between them. Germline loops: CDR1 SNHLY, CDR2 FYNNEI. The CDR3 length is 13 residues. CDR3 amino acids: CASSRDTQETQYF. Written as DNA, the CDR3 is TGTGCCAGCAGTAGGGACACACAAGAGACCCAGTACTTC. Looking up the rest from reference TRBV2 and TRBJ2-5 gives the full variable domain: EPEVTQTPSHQVTQMGQEVILRCVPISNHLYFYWYRQILGQKVEFLVSFYNNEISEKSEIFDDQFSVERPDGSNFTLKIRSTKLEDSAMYFCASSRDTQETQYFGPGTRLLVL.

The chain has TRBV27 and TRBJ2-7; the D gene is possibly TRBD1 (6 bases). V was shortened by 5 bases and J by 1 base, with 12 bases between the two germline ends. The CDR3 has 14 residues. The germline V gene has CDR1 MNHEY and CDR2 SMNVEV (reference sequence). The chain's CDR3 is CASSPWTESYEQYF. The CDR3 nucleotides read TGTGCCAGCAGTCCTTGGACAGAGTCCTACGAGCAGTACTTC.

In this sample, this clonotype turned up many times. The rearrangement joins TRBV28 to TRBJ2-7; 7 bases fit TRBD1. After removal of 4 bases from V and 3 bases from J, the junction contained 3 bases not matched to a gene. Germline V lookup: CDR1 MDHEN, CDR2 SYDVKM. The CDR3 is 13 residues long. The CDR3 DNA sequence: TGTGCCAGCAGTTCCGGGACAGACTACGAGCAGTACTTC. Protein sequence: CASSSGTDYEQYF.

There are a few counts of this clonotype. A read error may explain this, as a much larger clone is one base away. V usage is TRBV6-4 and J usage is TRBJ1-2, with D perhaps TRBD1 (5 bases). From germline, CDR1 is MRHNA and CDR2 SNTAGT. The CDR3 has 13 amino acids. This chain's CDR3 is CASSYRGTYDYTF. The CDR3 DNA sequence: TGTGCCAGCAGTTATCGGGGGACGTATGACTACACCTTC.

This sequence joins TRBV20-1 and TRBJ2-7; possibly TRBD2 for D (6 bases). V was shortened by 3 bases and J by 6 bases, with 9 bases between the two germline ends. Germline V gene sequence: CDR1 DFQATT, CDR2 SNEGSKA (reference sequence). The length of the CDR3 is 11 residues. CDR3 residues: CSASRDFEQYF. DNA of the CDR3: TGCAGTGCTAGCAGGGACTTCGAGCAGTACTTC.

V and J are TRBV5-6 and TRBJ2-1, with 7 bases aligning to TRBD2. The CDR3 is 15 residues long. The germline V gene encodes CDR1 SGHDT and CDR2 YYEEEE. V lost 0 bases and J lost 6; bases outside the gene matches: 6. The CDR3 region has the DNA TGTGCCAGCAGCTTGGGGGGGGGTCCTAGCAATGAGCAGTTCTTC. Its protein is CASSLGGGPSNEQFF.